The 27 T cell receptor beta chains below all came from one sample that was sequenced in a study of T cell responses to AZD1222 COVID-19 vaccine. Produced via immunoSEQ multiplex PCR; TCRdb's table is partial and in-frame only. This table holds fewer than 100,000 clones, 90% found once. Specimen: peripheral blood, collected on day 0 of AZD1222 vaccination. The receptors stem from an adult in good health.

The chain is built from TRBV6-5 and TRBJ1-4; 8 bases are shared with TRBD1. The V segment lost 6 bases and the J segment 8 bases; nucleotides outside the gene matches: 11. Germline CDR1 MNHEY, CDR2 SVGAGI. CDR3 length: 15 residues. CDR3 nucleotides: TGTGCCAGCAGCAAGCAGGGGGCCCGGGAGGAAAAACTGTTTTTT. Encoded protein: CASSKQGAREEKLFF.

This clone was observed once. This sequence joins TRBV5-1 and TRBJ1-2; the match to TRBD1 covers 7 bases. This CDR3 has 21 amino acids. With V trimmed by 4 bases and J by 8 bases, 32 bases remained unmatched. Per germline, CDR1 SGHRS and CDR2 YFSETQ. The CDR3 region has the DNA TGCGCCAGCAGCCTCAGGGGGGACAAGTTAGGGGACGACTGGGGAATTGGAGGCTACACCTTC. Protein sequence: CASSLRGDKLGDDWGIGGYTF.

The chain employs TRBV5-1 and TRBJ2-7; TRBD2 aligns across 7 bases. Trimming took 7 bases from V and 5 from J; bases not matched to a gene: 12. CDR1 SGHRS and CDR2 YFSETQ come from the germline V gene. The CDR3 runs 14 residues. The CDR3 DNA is TGCGCCAGCGGACCCTCCGCGGGGGTGAACGAGCAGTACTTC. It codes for CASGPSAGVNEQYF.

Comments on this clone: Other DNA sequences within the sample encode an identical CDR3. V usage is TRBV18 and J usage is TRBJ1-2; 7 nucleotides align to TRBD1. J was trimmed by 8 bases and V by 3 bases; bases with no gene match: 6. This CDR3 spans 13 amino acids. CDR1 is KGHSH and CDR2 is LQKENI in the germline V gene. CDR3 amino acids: CASSPTGEGGYTF. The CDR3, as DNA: TGTGCCAGCTCACCCACAGGGGAAGGCGGCTACACCTTC. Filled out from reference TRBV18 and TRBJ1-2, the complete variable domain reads NAGVMQNPRHLVRRRGQEARLRCSPMKGHSHVYWYRQLPEEGLKFMVYLQKENIIDESGMPKERFSAEFPKEGPSILRIQQVVRGDSAAYFCASSPTGEGGYTFGSGTRLTVV.

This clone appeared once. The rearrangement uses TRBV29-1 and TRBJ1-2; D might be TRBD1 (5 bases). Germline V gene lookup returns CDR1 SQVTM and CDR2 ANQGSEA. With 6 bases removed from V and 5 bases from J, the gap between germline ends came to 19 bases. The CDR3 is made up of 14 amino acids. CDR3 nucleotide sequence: TGCAGCGTCCCAGGGTTGGGGATTCGTTATGGCTACACCTTC. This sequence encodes CSVPGLGIRYGYTF.

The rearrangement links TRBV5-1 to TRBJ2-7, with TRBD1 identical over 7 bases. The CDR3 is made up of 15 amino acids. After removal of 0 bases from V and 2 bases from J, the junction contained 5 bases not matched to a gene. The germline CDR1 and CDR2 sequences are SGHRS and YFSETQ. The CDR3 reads CASSLAVTGAYEQYF. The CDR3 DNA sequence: TGCGCCAGCAGCTTGGCCGTCACAGGGGCCTACGAGCAGTACTTC.

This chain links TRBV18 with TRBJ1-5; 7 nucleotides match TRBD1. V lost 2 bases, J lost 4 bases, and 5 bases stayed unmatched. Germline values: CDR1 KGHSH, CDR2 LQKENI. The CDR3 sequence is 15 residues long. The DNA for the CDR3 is TGTGCCAGCTCACCATCGACGGGACAGAATCAGCCCCAGCATTTT. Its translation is CASSPSTGQNQPQHF.

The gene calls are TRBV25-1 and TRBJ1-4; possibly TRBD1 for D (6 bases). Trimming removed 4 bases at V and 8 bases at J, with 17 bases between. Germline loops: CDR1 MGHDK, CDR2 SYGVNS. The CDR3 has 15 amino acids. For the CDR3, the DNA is TGTGCCAGCAGTGTATCACAGGGTGTGGGGGAAAAACTGTTTTTT. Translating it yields CASSVSQGVGEKLFF.

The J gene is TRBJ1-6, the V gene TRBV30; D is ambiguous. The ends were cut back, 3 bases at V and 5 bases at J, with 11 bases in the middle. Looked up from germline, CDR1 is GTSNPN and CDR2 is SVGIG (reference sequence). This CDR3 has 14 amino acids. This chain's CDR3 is CAWRREINNSPLHF. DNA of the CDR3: TGTGCCTGGAGAAGGGAAATAAATAATTCACCCCTCCACTTT.

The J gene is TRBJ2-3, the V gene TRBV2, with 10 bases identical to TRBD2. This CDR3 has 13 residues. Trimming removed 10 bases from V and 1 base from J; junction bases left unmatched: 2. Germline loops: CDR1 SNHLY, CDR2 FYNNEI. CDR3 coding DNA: TGTGCCAATGGACTAGCGGGCACAGATACGCAGTATTTT. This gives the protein CANGLAGTDTQYF.

The CDR3 sequence: CASSIRTTFYEQYF. The CDR3 nucleotides are TGTGCCAGTAGTATACGAACAACGTTCTACGAGCAGTACTTC. The chain is built from TRBV19 and TRBJ2-7, with D hard to call. Trimming cost V 2 bases and J 3 bases, with 11 bases left between them. This CDR3 spans 14 amino acids. The germline CDR1 and CDR2 sequences are LNHDA and SQIVND (reference sequence).

In DNA form, the CDR3 reads TGTGCCAGCATGGGCCGCGACAGCTCTACCGACTATGGCTACACCTTC. It yields the protein CASMGRDSSTDYGYTF. The chain has TRBV2 and TRBJ1-2, with D perhaps matching TRBD1 (5 bases). Germline V lookup: CDR1 SNHLY, CDR2 FYNNEI. V dropped 7 bases and J dropped 3 bases, with 21 bases sitting between them. This CDR3 is 16 amino acids long. The variable domain in full, completed from reference TRBV2 and TRBJ1-2, reads EPEVTQTPSHQVTQMGQEVILRCVPISNHLYFYWYRQILGQKVEFLVSFYNNEISEKSEIFDDQFSVERPDGSNFTLKIRSTKLEDSAMYFCASMGRDSSTDYGYTFGSGTRLTVV.

The CDR3 DNA reads as TGTGCCAGCAGTCTACTAGCGCAAAGCACAGATACGCAGTATTTT. It specifies CASSLLAQSTDTQYF. The chain combines TRBV2 with TRBJ2-3; 7 bases agree with TRBD2. The CDR3 spans 15 residues. V lost 5 bases to trimming and J lost 0 bases; unmatched junction nucleotides: 5. CDR1 SNHLY and CDR2 FYNNEI come from the germline V gene.

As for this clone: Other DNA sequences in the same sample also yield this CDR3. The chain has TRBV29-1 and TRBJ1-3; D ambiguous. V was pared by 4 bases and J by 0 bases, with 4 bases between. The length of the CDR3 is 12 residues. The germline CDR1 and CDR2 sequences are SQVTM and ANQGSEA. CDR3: CSVVGSGNTIYF. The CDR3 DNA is TGCAGCGTTGTTGGCTCTGGAAACACCATATATTTT.

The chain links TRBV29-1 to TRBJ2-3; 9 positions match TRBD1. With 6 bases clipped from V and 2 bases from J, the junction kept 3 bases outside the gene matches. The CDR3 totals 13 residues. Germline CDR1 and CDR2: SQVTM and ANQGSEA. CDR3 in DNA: TGCAGCGTAGGACAGGGGTTCACAGATACGCAGTATTTT. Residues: CSVGQGFTDTQYF.

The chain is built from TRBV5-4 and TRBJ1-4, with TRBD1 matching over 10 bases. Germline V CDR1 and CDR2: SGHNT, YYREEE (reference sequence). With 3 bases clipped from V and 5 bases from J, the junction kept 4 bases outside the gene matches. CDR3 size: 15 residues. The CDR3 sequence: CASSWDRGRNEKLFF. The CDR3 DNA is TGTGCCAGCAGCTGGGACAGGGGACGAAATGAAAAACTGTTTTTT.

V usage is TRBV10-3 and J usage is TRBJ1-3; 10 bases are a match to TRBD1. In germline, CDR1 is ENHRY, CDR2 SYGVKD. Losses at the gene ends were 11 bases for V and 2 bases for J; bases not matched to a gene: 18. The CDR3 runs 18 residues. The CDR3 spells CAARTGGASASPGNTIYF. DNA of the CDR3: TGTGCCGCCAGGACAGGGGGGGCCTCGGCCTCTCCTGGAAACACCATATATTTT.

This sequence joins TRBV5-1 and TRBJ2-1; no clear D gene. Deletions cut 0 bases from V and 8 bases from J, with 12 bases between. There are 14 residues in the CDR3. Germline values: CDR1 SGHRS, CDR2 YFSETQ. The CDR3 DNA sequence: TGCGCCAGCAGCTTGGGGCATGAATTCGATGAGCAGTTCTTC. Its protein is CASSLGHEFDEQFF.

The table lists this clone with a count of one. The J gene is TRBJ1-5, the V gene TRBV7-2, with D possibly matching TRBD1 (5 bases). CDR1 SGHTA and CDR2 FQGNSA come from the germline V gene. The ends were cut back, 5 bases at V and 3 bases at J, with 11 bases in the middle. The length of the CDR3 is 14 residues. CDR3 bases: TGTGCCAGCAGCCTTGACAGACACAATCAGCCCCAGCATTTT. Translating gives CASSLDRHNQPQHF.

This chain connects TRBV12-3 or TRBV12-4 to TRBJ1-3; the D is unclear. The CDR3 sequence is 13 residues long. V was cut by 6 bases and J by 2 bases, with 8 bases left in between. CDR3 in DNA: TGTGCCAGCAGCTTGACCCCTGGAAACACCATATATTTT. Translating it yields CASSLTPGNTIYF.

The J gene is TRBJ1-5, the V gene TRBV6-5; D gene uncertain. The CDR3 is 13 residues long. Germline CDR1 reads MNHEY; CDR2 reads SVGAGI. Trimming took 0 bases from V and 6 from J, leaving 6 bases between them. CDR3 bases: TGTGCCAGCAGTTACTCGAATGGTCAGCCCCAGCATTTT. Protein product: CASSYSNGQPQHF.

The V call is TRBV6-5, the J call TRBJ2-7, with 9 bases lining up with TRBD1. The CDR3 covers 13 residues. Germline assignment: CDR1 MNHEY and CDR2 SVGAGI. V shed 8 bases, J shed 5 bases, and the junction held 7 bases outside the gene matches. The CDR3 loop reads CASGRDRDHEQYF. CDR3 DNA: TGTGCCAGCGGACGGGACAGGGACCACGAGCAGTACTTC.

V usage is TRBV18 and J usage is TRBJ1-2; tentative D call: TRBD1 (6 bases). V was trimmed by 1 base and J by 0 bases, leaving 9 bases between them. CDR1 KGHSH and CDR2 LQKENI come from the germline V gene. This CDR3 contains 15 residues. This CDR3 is CASSPLGATNYGYTF. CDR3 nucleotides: TGTGCCAGCTCACCACTGGGGGCGACTAACTATGGCTACACCTTC.

CDR3 nucleotide sequence: TGTGCCAGTAGTATAGAGTCCGGGTTAACCTACGAGCAGTACTTC. Its protein is CASSIESGLTYEQYF. The J gene is TRBJ2-7, the V gene TRBV19; D remains unclear. Trimming took 0 bases from V and 2 from J, leaving 11 bases between them. This CDR3 is 15 amino acids long. Germline CDR1 and CDR2: LNHDA and SQIVND (reference sequence). Variable domain in full (rest from reference TRBV19 and TRBJ2-7): DGGITQSPKYLFRKEGQNVTLSCEQNLNHDAMYWYRQDPGQGLRLIYYSQIVNDFQKGDIAEGYSVSREKKESFPLTVTSAQKNPTAFYLCASSIESGLTYEQYFGPGTRLTVT.

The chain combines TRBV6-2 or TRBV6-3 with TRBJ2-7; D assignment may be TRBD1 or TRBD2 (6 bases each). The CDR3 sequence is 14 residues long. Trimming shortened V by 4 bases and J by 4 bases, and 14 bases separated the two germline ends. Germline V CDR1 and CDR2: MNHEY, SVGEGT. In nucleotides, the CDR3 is TGTGCCAGCAGTTCATCGGGGGCCGAATACGAGCAGTACTTC. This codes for CASSSSGAEYEQYF.

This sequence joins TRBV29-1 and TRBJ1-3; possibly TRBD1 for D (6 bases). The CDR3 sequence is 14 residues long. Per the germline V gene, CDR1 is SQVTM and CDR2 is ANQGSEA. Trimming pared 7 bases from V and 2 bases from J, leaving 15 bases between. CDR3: CSAFKGGTGNTIYF. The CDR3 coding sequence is TGCAGCGCTTTCAAAGGGGGAACTGGAAACACCATATATTTT.

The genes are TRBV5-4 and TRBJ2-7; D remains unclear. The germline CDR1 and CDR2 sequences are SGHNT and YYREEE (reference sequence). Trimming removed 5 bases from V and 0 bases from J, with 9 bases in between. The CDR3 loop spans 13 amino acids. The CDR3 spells CASSPASSYEQYF. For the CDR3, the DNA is TGTGCCAGCAGTCCTGCTAGCTCCTACGAGCAGTACTTC.